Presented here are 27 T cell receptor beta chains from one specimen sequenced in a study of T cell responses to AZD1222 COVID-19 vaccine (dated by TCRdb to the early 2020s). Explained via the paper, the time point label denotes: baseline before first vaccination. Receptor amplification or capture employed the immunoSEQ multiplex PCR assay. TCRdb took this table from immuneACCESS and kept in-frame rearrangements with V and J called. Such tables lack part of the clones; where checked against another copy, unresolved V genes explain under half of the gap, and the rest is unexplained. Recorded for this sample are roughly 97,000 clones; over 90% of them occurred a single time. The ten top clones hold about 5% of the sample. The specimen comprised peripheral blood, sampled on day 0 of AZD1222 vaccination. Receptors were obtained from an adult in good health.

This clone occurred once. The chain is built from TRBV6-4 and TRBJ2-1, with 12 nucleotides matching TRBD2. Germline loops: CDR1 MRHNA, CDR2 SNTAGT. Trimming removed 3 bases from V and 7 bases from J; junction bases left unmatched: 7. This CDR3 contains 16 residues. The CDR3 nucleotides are TGTGCCAGCAGTGAAAGTTCGACTAGCGGGAGTAATGAGCAGTTCTTC. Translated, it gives CASSESSTSGSNEQFF.

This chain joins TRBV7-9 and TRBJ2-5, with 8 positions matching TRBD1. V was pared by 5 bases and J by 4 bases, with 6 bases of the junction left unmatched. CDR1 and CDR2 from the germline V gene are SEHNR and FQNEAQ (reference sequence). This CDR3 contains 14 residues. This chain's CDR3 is CASSPTGAAETQYF. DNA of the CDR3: TGTGCCAGCAGCCCGACAGGGGCCGCAGAGACCCAGTACTTC.

In DNA form, the CDR3 reads TGTGCCAGCAGTCCATTAGCGGGATCCACAGATACGCAGTATTTT. Protein sequence: CASSPLAGSTDTQYF. The rearrangement links TRBV6-5 to TRBJ2-3, with 8 bases fitting TRBD2. The germline V gene encodes CDR1 MNHEY and CDR2 SVGAGI. The CDR3 consists of 15 residues. Unmatched junction bases numbered 6, after V lost 5 bases and J lost 2 bases.

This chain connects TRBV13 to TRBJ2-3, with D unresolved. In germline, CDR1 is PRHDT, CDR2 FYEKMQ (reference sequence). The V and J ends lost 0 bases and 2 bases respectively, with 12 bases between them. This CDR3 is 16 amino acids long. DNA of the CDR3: TGTGCCAGCAGCTTAGGGCTACCCCCCATCACAGATACGCAGTATTTT. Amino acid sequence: CASSLGLPPITDTQYF. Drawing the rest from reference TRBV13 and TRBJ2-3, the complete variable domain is AAGVIQSPRHLIKEKRETATLKCYPIPRHDTVYWYQQGPGQDPQFLISFYEKMQSDKGSIPDRFSAQQFSDYHSELNMSSLELGDSALYFCASSLGLPPITDTQYFGPGTRLTVL.

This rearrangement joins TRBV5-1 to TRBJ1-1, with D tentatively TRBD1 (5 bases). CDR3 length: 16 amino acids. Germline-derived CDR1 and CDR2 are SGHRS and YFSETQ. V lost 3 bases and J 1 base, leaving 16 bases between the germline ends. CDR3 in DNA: TGCGCCAGCAGCTGGGGGGGTGGCCCGCCGAACACTGAAGCTTTCTTT. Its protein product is CASSWGGGPPNTEAFF.

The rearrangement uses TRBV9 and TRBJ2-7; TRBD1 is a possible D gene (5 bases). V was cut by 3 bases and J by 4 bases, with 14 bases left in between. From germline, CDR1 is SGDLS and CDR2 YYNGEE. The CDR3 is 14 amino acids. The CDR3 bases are TGTGCCAGCAGCGCAGGGCACGACCAGTACGAGCAGTACTTC. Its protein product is CASSAGHDQYEQYF.

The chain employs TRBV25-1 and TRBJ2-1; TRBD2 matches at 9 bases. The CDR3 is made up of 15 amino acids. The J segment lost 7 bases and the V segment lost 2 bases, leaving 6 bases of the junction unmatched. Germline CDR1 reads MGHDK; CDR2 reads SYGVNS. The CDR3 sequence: CASSENSGSSNEQFF. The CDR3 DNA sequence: TGTGCCAGCAGTGAAAATAGCGGGAGCTCGAATGAGCAGTTCTTC. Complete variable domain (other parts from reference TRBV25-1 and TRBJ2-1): EADIYQTPRYLVIGTGKKITLECSQTMGHDKMYWYQQDPGMELHLIHYSYGVNSTEKGDLSSESTVSRIRTEHFPLTLESARPSHTSQYLCASSENSGSSNEQFFGPGTRLTVL.

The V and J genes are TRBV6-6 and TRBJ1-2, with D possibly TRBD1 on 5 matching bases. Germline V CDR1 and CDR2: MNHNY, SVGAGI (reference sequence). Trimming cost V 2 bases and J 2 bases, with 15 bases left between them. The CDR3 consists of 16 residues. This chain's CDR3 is CASSYDDSKLNYGYTF. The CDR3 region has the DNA TGTGCCAGCAGTTACGACGACAGCAAACTAAACTATGGCTACACCTTC.

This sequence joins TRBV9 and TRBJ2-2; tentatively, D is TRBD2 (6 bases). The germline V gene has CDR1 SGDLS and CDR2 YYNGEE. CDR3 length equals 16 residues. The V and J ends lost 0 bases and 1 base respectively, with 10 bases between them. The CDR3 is CASSVDSGKNTGELFF. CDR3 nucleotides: TGTGCCAGCAGCGTAGATAGCGGTAAGAACACCGGGGAGCTGTTTTTT. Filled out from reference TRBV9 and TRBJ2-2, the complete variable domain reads DSGVTQTPKHLITATGQRVTLRCSPRSGDLSVYWYQQSLDQGLQFLIQYYNGEERAKGNILERFSAQQFPDLHSELNLSSLELGDSALYFCASSVDSGKNTGELFFGEGSRLTVL.

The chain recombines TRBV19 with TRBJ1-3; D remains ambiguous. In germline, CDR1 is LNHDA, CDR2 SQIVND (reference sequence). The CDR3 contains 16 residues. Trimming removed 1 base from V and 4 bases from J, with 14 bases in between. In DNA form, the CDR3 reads TGTGCCAGTAGTATAGGGGGAACTTGGAGGGGAAACACCATATATTTT. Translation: CASSIGGTWRGNTIYF.

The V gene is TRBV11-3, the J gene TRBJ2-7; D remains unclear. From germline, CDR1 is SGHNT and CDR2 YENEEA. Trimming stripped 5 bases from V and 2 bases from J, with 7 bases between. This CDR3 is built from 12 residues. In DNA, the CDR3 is TGTGCCAGCAGCCGCGATCCCTACGAGCAGTACTTC. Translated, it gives CASSRDPYEQYF.

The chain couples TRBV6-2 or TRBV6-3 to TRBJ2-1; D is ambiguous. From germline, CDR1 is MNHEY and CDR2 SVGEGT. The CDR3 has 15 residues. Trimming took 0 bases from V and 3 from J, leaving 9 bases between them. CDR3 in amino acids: CASSYSITGYNEQFF. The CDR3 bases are TGTGCCAGCAGTTACTCGATTACTGGCTACAATGAGCAGTTCTTC.

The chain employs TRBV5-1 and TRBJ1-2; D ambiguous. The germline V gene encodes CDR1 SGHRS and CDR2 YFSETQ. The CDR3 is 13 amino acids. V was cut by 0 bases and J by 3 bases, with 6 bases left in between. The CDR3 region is CASSLDTDYGYTF. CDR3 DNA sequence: TGCGCCAGCAGCTTGGATACGGACTATGGCTACACCTTC. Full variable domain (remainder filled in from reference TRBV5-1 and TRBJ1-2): KAGVTQTPRYLIKTRGQQVTLSCSPISGHRSVSWYQQTPGQGLQFLFEYFSETQRNKGNFPGRFSGRQFSNSRSEMNVSTLELGDSALYLCASSLDTDYGYTFGSGTRLTVV.

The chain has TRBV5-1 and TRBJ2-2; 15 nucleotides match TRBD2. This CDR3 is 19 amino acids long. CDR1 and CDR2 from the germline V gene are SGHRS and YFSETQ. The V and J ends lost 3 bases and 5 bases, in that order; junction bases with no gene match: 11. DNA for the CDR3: TGCGCCAGCAGCTCGACACGGGGACTAGCGGGAGGAGATACCGGGGAGCTGTTTTTT. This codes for CASSSTRGLAGGDTGELFF. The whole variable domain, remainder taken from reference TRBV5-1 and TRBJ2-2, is KAGVTQTPRYLIKTRGQQVTLSCSPISGHRSVSWYQQTPGQGLQFLFEYFSETQRNKGNFPGRFSGRQFSNSRSEMNVSTLELGDSALYLCASSSTRGLAGGDTGELFFGEGSRLTVL.

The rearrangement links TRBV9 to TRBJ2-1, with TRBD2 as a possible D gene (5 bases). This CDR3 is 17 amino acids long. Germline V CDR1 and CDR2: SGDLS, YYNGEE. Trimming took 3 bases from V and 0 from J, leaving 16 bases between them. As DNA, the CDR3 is TGTGCCAGCAGCGGGGCTCGGAGCGGAAGCTCCTACAATGAGCAGTTCTTC. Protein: CASSGARSGSSYNEQFF.

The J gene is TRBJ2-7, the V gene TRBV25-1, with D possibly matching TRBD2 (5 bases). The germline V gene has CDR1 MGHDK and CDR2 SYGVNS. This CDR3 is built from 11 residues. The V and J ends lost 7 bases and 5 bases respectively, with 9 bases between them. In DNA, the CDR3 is TGTGCCAGCACAGTCGGGAACGAGCAGTACTTC. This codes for CASTVGNEQYF.

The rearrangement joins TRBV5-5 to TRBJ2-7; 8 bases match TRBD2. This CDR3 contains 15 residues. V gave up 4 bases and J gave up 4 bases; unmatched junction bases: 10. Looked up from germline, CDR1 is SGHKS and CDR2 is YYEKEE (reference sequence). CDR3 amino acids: CASSGYGGADYEQYF. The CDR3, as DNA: TGTGCCAGCAGCGGGTACGGGGGGGCGGATTACGAGCAGTACTTC.

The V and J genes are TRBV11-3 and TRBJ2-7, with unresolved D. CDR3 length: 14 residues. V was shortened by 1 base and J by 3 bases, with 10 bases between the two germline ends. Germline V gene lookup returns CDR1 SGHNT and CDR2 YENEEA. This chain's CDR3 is CASSLAANNYEQYF. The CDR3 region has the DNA TGTGCCAGCAGCTTAGCGGCCAACAACTACGAGCAGTACTTC.

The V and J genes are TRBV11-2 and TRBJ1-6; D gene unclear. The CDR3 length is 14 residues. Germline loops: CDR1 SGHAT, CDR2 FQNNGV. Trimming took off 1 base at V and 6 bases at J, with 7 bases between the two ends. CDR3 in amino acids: CASSLGPSNSPLHF. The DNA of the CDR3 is TGTGCCAGCAGCTTAGGACCATCTAATTCACCCCTCCACTTT.

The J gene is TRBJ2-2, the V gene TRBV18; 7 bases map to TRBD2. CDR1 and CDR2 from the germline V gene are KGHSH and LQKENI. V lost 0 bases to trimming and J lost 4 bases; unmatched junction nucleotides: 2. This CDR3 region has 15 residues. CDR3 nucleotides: TGTGCCAGCTCACCACCTCTAGCGGCCACCGGGGAGCTGTTTTTT. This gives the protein CASSPPLAATGELFF.

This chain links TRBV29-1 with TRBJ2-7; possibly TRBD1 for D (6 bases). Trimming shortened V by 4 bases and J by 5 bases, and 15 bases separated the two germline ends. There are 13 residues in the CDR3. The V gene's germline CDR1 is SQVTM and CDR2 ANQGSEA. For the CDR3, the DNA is TGCAGCGTTGCCACAGGGTCCAACGACGAGCAGTACTTC. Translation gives CSVATGSNDEQYF.

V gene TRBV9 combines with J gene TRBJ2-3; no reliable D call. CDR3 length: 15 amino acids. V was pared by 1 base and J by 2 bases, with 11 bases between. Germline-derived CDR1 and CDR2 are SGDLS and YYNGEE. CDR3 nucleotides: TGTGCCAGCAGCGTAAGTCCTCGTTACACAGATACGCAGTATTTT. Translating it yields CASSVSPRYTDTQYF.

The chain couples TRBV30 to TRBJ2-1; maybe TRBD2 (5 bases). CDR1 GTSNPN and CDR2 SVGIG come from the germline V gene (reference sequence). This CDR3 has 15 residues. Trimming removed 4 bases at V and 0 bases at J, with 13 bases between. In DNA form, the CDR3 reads TGTGCCTGGACTAGCTTCTCGAGCTCCTACAATGAGCAGTTCTTC. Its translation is CAWTSFSSSYNEQFF.

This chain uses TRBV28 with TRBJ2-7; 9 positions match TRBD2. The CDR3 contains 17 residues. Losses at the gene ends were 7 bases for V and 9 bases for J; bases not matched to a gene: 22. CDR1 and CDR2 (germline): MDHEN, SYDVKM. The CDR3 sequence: CASIASGRLAGPSGQYF. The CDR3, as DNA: TGTGCCAGCATTGCTTCTGGCCGGCTAGCGGGACCCTCCGGGCAGTACTTC.

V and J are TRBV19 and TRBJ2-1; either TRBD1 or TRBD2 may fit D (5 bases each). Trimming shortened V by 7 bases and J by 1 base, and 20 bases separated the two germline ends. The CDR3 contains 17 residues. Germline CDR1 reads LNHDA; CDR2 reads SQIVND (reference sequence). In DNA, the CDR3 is TGTGCCAGTACAAGGGGCGGGCCTACACATTCCTACAATGAGCAGTTCTTC. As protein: CASTRGGPTHSYNEQFF.

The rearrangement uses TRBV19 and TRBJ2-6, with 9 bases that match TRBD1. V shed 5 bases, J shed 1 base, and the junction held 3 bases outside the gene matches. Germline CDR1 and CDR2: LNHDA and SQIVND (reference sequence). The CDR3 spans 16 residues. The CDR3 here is CASSGQGSSGANVLTF. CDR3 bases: TGTGCCAGTAGTGGACAGGGGAGTTCTGGGGCCAACGTCCTGACTTTC.

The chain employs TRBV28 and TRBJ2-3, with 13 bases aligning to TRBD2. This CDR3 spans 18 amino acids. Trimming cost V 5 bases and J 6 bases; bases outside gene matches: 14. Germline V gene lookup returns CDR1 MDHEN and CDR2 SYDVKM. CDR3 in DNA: TGTGCCAGCAGTCCACTCACACTAGCGGGAGGGCCTTTGGATACGCAGTATTTT. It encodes CASSPLTLAGGPLDTQYF.